The clone carrying this TCR beta chain came up once. Each CDR3 protein gets one entry after TCRdb re-called the PCR reads with MiXCR. The repertoire holds more than 35,000 distinct CDR3 sequences, with about 35% as singletons. The data stem from a study of vaccination and CD4 T cells after COVID-19. Time point specified: late sampling 161 to 241 days after vaccination in a few convalescent patients. This sample comprised CD4+ T cells from blood, obtained about 7 months after SARS-CoV-2 vaccination. This clonotype was obtained from a human donor who had recovered from COVID-19.

This chain's CDR3 is CASSKAVQGGSQPQHF. CDR3 nucleotides: TGTGCCAGCAGCAAAGCGGTCCAGGGGGGGAGTCAGCCCCAGCATTTT. This chain links TRBV21-1 with TRBJ1-5; the table's D call of TRBD1 was not tested on the DNA. TRBV21-1 is classified as a pseudogene. CDR3 length: 16 residues.